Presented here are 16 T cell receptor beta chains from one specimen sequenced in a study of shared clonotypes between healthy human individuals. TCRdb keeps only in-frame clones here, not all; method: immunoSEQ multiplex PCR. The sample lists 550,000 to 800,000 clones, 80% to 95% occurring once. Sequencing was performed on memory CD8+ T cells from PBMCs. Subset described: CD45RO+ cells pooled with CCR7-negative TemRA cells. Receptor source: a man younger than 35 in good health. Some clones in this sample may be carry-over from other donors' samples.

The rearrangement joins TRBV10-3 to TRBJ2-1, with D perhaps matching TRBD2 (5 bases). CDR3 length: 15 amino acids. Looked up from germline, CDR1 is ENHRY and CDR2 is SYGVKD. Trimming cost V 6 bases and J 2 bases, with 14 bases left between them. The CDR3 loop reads CAISPSLGAYNEQFF. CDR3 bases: TGTGCCATCAGCCCATCCCTCGGGGCCTACAATGAGCAGTTCTTC.

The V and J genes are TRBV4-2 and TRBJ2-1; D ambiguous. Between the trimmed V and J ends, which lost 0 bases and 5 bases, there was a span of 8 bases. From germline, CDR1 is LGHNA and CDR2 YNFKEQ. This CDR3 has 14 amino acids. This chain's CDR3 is CASSQERYHNEQFF. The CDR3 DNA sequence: TGTGCCAGCAGCCAAGAGCGCTACCACAATGAGCAGTTCTTC.

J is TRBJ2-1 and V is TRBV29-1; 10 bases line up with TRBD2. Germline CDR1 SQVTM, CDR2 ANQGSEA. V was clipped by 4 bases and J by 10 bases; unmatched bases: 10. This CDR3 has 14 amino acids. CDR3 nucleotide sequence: TGCAGCGTTGCTGGACTAGCGGACCTCATCGAGCAGTTCTTC. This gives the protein CSVAGLADLIEQFF.

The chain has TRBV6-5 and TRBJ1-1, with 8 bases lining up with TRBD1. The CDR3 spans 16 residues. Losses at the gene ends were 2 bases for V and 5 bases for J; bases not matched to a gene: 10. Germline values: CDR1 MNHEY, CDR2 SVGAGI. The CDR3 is CASSYPPTGEVTEAFF. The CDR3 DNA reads TGTGCCAGCAGTTACCCCCCGACAGGGGAGGTTACTGAAGCTTTCTTT.

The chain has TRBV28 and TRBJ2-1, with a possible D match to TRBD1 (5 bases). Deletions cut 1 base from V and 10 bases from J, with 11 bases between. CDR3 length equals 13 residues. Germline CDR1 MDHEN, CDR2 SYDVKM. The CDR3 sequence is CASSLLSRGEQFF. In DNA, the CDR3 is TGTGCCAGCAGTTTATTAAGTAGGGGCGAGCAGTTCTTC.

The CDR3 loop is CASSPRTGVNTEAFF. The CDR3 DNA reads as TGTGCCAGCAGTCCCCGGACAGGGGTGAACACTGAAGCTTTCTTT. The genes are TRBV27 and TRBJ1-1; TRBD1 matches 9 bases. V gave up 5 bases and J gave up 0 bases; unmatched junction bases: 4. Germline V gives CDR1 MNHEY, CDR2 SMNVEV (reference sequence). CDR3 size: 15 residues.

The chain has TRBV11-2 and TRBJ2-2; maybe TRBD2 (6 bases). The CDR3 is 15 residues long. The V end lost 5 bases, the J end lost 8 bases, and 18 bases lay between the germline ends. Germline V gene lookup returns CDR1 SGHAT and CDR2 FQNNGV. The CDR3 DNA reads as TGTGCCAGCAGCGGAAGCAGGTTGGAGGGGGGGGAGCTGTTTTTT. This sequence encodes CASSGSRLEGGELFF.

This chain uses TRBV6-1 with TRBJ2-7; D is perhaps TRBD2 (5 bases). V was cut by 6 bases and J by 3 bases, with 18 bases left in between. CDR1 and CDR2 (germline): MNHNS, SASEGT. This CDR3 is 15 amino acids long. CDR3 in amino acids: CASSPLINSGYEQYF. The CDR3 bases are TGTGCCAGCAGCCCCTTGATAAACAGCGGCTACGAGCAGTACTTC.

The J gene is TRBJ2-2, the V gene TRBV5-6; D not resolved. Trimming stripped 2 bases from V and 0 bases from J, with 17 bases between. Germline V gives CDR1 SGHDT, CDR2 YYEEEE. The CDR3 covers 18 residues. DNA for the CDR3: TGTGCCAGCAGCTTCGGTCGAGTTCATGGTGCGAACACCGGGGAGCTGTTTTTT. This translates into CASSFGRVHGANTGELFF.

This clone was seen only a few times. This chain's CDR3 is CASSPTGLSGNTIYF. DNA for the CDR3: TGTGCCAGCAGTCCGACAGGTCTCTCTGGAAACACCATATATTTT. This chain uses TRBV27 with TRBJ1-3; D may be TRBD1 (6 bases). This CDR3 is built from 15 residues. V was clipped by 5 bases and J by 0 bases, with 11 bases between them. CDR1 MNHEY and CDR2 SMNVEV come from the germline V gene (reference sequence).

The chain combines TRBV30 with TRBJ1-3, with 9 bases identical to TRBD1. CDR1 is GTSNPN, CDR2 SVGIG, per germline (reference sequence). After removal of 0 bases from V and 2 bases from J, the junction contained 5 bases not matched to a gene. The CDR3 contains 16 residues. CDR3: CAWSVPGQGPGNTIYF. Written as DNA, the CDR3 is TGTGCCTGGAGTGTCCCGGGACAGGGACCTGGAAACACCATATATTTT.

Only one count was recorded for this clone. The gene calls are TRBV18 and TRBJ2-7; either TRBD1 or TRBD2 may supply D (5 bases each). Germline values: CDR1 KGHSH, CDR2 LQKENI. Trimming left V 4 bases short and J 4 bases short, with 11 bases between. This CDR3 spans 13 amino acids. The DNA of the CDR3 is TGTGCCAGCTCACAGGGACGGAATTACGAGCAGTACTTC. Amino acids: CASSQGRNYEQYF.

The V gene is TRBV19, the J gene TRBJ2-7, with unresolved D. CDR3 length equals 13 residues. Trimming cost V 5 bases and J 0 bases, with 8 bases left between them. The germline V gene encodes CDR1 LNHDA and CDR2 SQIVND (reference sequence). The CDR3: CASSPYSSYEQYF. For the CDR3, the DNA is TGTGCCAGTAGTCCATACAGCTCCTACGAGCAGTACTTC.

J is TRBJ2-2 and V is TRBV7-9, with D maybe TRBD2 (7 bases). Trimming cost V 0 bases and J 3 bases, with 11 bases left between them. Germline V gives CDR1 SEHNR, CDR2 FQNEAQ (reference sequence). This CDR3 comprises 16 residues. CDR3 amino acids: CASSLARRGHTGELFF. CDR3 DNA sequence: TGTGCCAGCAGCTTAGCGCGGCGGGGGCACACCGGGGAGCTGTTTTTT.

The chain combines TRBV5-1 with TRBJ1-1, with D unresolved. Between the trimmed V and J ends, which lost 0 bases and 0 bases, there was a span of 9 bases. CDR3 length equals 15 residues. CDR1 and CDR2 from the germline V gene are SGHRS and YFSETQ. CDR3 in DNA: TGCGCCAGCAGCTTGGTAAGCGTGATGAACACTGAAGCTTTCTTT. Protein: CASSLVSVMNTEAFF.

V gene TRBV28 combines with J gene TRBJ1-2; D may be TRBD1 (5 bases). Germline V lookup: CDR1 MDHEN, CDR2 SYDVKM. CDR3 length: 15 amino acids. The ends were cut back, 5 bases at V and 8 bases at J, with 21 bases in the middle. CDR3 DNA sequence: TGTGCCAGCAGTGATGTTGGGGGTAGTGAAAGCGGCTACACCTTC. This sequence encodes CASSDVGGSESGYTF.